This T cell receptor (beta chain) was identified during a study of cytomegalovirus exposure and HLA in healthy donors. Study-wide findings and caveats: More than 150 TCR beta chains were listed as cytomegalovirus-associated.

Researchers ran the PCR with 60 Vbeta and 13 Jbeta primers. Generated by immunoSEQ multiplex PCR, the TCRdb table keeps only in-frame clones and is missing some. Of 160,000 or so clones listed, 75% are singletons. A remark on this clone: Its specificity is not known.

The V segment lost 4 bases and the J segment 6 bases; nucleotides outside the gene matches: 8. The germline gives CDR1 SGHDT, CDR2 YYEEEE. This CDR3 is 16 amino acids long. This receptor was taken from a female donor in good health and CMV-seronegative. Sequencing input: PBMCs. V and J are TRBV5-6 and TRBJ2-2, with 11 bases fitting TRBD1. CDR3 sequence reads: CASSRGQGAIAGELFF. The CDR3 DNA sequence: TGTGCCAGCAGCCGCGGACAGGGGGCTATTGCCGGGGAGCTGTTTTTT. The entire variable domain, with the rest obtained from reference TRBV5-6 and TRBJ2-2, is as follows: DAGVTQSPTHLIKTRGQQVTLRCSPKSGHDTVSWYQQALGQGPQFIFQYYEEEERQRGNFPDRFSGHQFPNYSSELNVNALLLGDSALYLCASSRGQGAIAGELFFGEGSRLTVL.